The 21 T cell receptor beta chains below come from one sample, sequenced in a study of T cell responses to AZD1222 COVID-19 vaccine. TCRdb's copy holds only in-frame clones and misses some; the assay was immunoSEQ multiplex PCR. The sample includes some 150,000 clones, 88% of them seen just once. This specimen consisted of peripheral blood, obtained on day 0 of MenACWY control vaccination. The receptors shown here come from an adult in good health.

The V call is TRBV4-1, the J call TRBJ2-1; TRBD2 is a possible D gene (5 bases). CDR1 is MGHRA and CDR2 is YSYEKL in the germline V gene. V shed 5 bases and J shed 5 bases, with 16 bases lying between them. The CDR3 sequence is 15 residues long. The CDR3 sequence is CASSLDGEYNNEQFF. The CDR3 DNA follows: TGCGCCAGCAGCTTGGACGGGGAATACAACAATGAGCAGTTCTTC.

Worth noting for this clone: One end of the junction varies from germline; a read error may be responsible. The rearrangement links TRBV11-3 to TRBJ1-1; no clear D gene. Germline lookup yields CDR1 SGHNT and CDR2 YENEEA. This CDR3 comprises 14 residues. CDR3 protein: CASSVEDWNTEAFF. CDR3 nucleotide sequence: TGTGCCAGCAGCGTAGAGGACTGGAACACTGAAGCTTTCTTT.

The rearrangement links TRBV4-3 to TRBJ2-2; TRBD1 might be the D (5 bases). CDR1 LGHNA and CDR2 YSLEER come from the germline V gene. The CDR3 is 15 residues long. Trimming removed 0 bases at V and 4 bases at J, with 9 bases between. For the CDR3, the DNA is TGCGCCAGCAGCCAAGATCCAGGGTTCACCGGGGAGCTGTTTTTT. Translating gives CASSQDPGFTGELFF.

The V gene is TRBV7-2, the J gene TRBJ2-7; 12 bases line up with TRBD2. V dropped 0 bases and J dropped 3; count of bases not matched to a gene: 21. The germline V gene has CDR1 SGHTA and CDR2 FQGNSA. The CDR3 covers 22 residues. This CDR3 is CASSLARLGLAGLPEGYYEQYF. The CDR3 region has the DNA TGTGCCAGCAGCTTAGCTAGACTTGGACTAGCGGGATTACCCGAGGGGTACTACGAGCAGTACTTC.

The chain joins TRBV7-2 to TRBJ2-4, with TRBD2 matching over 10 bases. The V segment lost 4 bases and the J segment 5 bases; nucleotides outside the gene matches: 2. This CDR3 comprises 14 residues. The V gene's germline CDR1 is SGHTA and CDR2 FQGNSA. The CDR3 loop is CASSSLAGENIQYF. The CDR3 bases are TGTGCCAGCAGCTCCCTAGCGGGGGAAAACATTCAGTACTTC.

This clone was found once. The germline gene is not matched at one end of the junction; a read error may be the cause. The chain is built from TRBV7-2 and TRBJ1-1; the D is unclear. This CDR3 comprises 15 residues. Germline V CDR1 and CDR2: SGHTA, FQGNSA. The CDR3 here is CASSPRAGLNTEAFF. CDR3 sequence (DNA): TGTGCCAGCAGCCCTAGGGCAGGCTTGAATACTGAAGCTTTCTTT.

The chain joins TRBV19 to TRBJ2-1; D tentatively fits TRBD1 or TRBD2 (6 bases each). V lost 9 bases to trimming and J lost 5 bases, with 17 bases between them. The CDR3 loop spans 14 amino acids. Germline V gene sequence: CDR1 LNHDA, CDR2 SQIVND (reference sequence). This chain's CDR3 is CASLRTRGHNEQFF. The DNA for the CDR3 is TGTGCCAGCTTGCGGACACGGGGGCACAATGAGCAGTTCTTC. Looking up the rest from reference TRBV19 and TRBJ2-1 gives the full variable domain: DGGITQSPKYLFRKEGQNVTLSCEQNLNHDAMYWYRQDPGQGLRLIYYSQIVNDFQKGDIAEGYSVSREKKESFPLTVTSAQKNPTAFYLCASLRTRGHNEQFFGPGTRLTVL.

The V gene is TRBV5-1, the J gene TRBJ2-3; 7 bases map to TRBD1. CDR1 and CDR2 from the germline V gene are SGHRS and YFSETQ. There are 15 residues in the CDR3. V shed 2 bases, J shed 2 bases, and the junction held 5 bases outside the gene matches. The CDR3 loop is CASSLQGRNTDTQYF. CDR3 nucleotide sequence: TGCGCCAGCAGCTTACAGGGGCGAAACACAGATACGCAGTATTTT.

The rearrangement uses TRBV4-3 and TRBJ1-6, with 10 bases that match TRBD1. The germline CDR1 and CDR2 sequences are LGHNA and YSLEER. J gave up 0 bases and V 1 base, and 9 bases lay outside the gene matches. CDR3 length equals 20 residues. CDR3 coding DNA: TGCGCCAGCAGCCAAGGTGGTGGGACAGGGGACAGCTCCTATAATTCACCCCTCCACTTT. It encodes CASSQGGGTGDSSYNSPLHF.

V and J are TRBV3-1 (or the pseudogene TRBV3-2) and TRBJ1-5; TRBD1 aligns across 7 bases. The germline V gene encodes CDR1 LGHDT and CDR2 YNNKEL (reference sequence). The ends lost 3 bases at V and 7 bases at J; junction bases unmatched: 9. This CDR3 comprises 15 residues. For the CDR3, the DNA is TGTGCCAGCAGCCATCATCCAGGGGGGACCCAGCCCCAGCATTTT. Protein sequence: CASSHHPGGTQPQHF.

This clone has a handful of counts. The chain links TRBV11-2 to TRBJ1-2; D ambiguous. The CDR3 sequence is 16 residues long. CDR1 SGHAT and CDR2 FQNNGV come from the germline V gene. V was pared by 5 bases and J by 4 bases, with 20 bases between. The CDR3 reads CASSLDRLTTFYGYTF. CDR3 DNA sequence: TGTGCCAGCAGCCTCGACCGTCTAACTACTTTCTATGGCTACACCTTC.

The chain carries TRBV7-8 and TRBJ1-1; 10 nucleotides match TRBD1. Germline values: CDR1 SGHVS, CDR2 FQNEAQ. The junction had 7 bases not matched to a gene; V was cut back by 3 bases and J by 3 bases. The CDR3 is made up of 16 amino acids. CDR3 sequence: CASSLRLGQGDTEAFF. CDR3 bases: TGTGCCAGCAGCTTGCGCCTCGGACAGGGGGACACTGAAGCTTTCTTT.

The CDR3 DNA reads TGTGCCAGCAGCGGGACTAGCGGGAGGTCTAACGAGCAGTACTTC. Its translation is CASSGTSGRSNEQYF. The rearrangement links TRBV11-2 to TRBJ2-7; 15 bases are shared with TRBD2. With 5 bases clipped from V and 5 bases from J, the junction kept 4 bases outside the gene matches. The CDR3 has 15 amino acids. The germline V gene has CDR1 SGHAT and CDR2 FQNNGV.

The rearrangement uses TRBV7-2 and TRBJ2-2; possible D gene TRBD1, 6 bases. CDR3 length: 15 amino acids. Trimming took 1 base from V and 8 from J, leaving 14 bases between them. Germline CDR1 and CDR2: SGHTA and FQGNSA. The DNA of the CDR3 is TGTGCCAGCAGCTTAGGACAGGCCGGGCGGGGGGAGCTGTTTTTT. This translates into CASSLGQAGRGELFF.

This clone was seen only a few times. The chain recombines TRBV7-2 with TRBJ2-2; D call uncertain. In germline, CDR1 is SGHTA, CDR2 FQGNSA. Trimming removed 5 bases from V and 4 bases from J, with 11 bases in between. The CDR3 is 14 residues long. The CDR3 reads CASSPYKTTGELFF. The CDR3 region has the DNA TGTGCCAGCAGCCCATACAAGACCACCGGGGAGCTGTTTTTT.

This clone was seen a single time. The V and J genes are TRBV7-2 and TRBJ2-3; unclear D gene. V shed 1 base and J shed 6 bases, with 11 bases lying between them. In germline, CDR1 is SGHTA, CDR2 FQGNSA. The CDR3 length is 14 residues. Here the CDR3 reads CASSLVRSIDTQYF. DNA of the CDR3: TGTGCCAGCAGCTTAGTGCGGTCTATCGATACGCAGTATTTT.

This rearrangement joins TRBV5-1 to TRBJ1-2; TRBD1 aligns across 7 bases. The CDR3 sequence is 16 residues long. V dropped 7 bases and J dropped 2; count of bases not matched to a gene: 14. The V gene's germline CDR1 is SGHRS and CDR2 YFSETQ. The CDR3 DNA reads TGCGCCAGCGCCTTGAACCCCGGGACAGTAAACTATGGCTACACCTTC. Encoded protein: CASALNPGTVNYGYTF.

The gene calls are TRBV7-3 and TRBJ1-1; 7 positions agree with TRBD1. V shed 4 bases, J shed 5 bases, and the junction held 4 bases outside the gene matches. The CDR3 covers 13 residues. Germline V gene lookup returns CDR1 SGHTA and CDR2 FQGTGA. Here the CDR3 reads CASSSTGSTEAFF. The CDR3 DNA reads as TGTGCCAGCAGCTCGACAGGGTCAACTGAAGCTTTCTTT.

The rearrangement links TRBV5-1 to TRBJ1-1; 8 positions match TRBD1. Germline trimming cut 4 bases from V and 4 bases from J; bases unmatched to any gene: 6. CDR1 is SGHRS and CDR2 is YFSETQ in the germline V gene. CDR3 size: 14 residues. CDR3 nucleotides: TGCGCCAGCAGCATAACAACAGGGGGCACTGAAGCTTTCTTT. This encodes CASSITTGGTEAFF.

The CDR3 DNA follows: TGTGCCAGCAGCCGATACGGGCCGGCCGAGCAGTACTTC. Translating gives CASSRYGPAEQYF. The rearrangement links TRBV7-3 to TRBJ2-7; unclear D gene. Germline V CDR1 and CDR2: SGHTA, FQGTGA. This CDR3 is 13 amino acids long. V was shortened by 5 bases and J by 6 bases, with 14 bases between the two germline ends.

This clone is a singleton in its sample. The chain combines TRBV7-2 with TRBJ2-5, with 7 bases lining up with TRBD2. The CDR3 contains 16 residues. The V segment lost 1 base and the J segment 2 bases; nucleotides outside the gene matches: 7. CDR1 SGHTA and CDR2 FQGNSA come from the germline V gene. In nucleotides, the CDR3 is TGTGCCAGCAGCTTAGGCCGGGGAGCGGGGCAAGAGACCCAGTACTTC. Amino acids: CASSLGRGAGQETQYF.